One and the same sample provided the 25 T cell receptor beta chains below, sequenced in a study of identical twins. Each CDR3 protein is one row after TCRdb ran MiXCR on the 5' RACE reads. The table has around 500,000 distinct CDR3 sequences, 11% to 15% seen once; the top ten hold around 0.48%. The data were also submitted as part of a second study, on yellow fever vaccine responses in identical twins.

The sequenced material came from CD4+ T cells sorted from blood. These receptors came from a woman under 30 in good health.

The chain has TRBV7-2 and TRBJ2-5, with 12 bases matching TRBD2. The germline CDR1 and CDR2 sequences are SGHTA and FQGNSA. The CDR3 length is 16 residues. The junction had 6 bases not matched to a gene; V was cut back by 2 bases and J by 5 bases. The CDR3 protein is CASSLSSGRAGETQYF. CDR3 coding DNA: TGTGCCAGCAGCTTATCTAGCGGGAGGGCCGGGGAGACCCAGTACTTC.

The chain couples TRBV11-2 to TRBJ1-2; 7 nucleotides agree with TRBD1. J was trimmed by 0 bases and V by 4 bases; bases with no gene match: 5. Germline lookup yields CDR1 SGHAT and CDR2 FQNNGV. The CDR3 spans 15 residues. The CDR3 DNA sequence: TGTGCCAGCAGCTCCGGGACAGCTTCTAACTATGGCTACACCTTC. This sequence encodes CASSSGTASNYGYTF.

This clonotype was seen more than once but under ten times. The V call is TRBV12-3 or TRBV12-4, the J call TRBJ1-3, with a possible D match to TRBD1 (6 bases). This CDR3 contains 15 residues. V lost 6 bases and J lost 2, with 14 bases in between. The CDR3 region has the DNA TGTGCCAGCAGAGTGGACAGCCCAACTGGAAACACCATATATTTT. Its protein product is CASRVDSPTGNTIYF.

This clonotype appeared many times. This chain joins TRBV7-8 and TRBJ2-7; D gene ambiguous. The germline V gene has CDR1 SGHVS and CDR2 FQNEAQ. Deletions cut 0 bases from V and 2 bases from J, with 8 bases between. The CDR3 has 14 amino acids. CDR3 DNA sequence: TGTGCCAGCAGCTTAGCCGGCATCACCTACGAGCAGTACTTC. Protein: CASSLAGITYEQYF.

The CDR3 sequence: CASSYRTGDSTDTQYF. In DNA form, the CDR3 reads TGTGCCAGCAGCTATCGGACAGGGGACTCCACAGATACGCAGTATTTT. This rearrangement joins TRBV7-2 to TRBJ2-3, with TRBD1 matching 9 bases. Per germline, CDR1 SGHTA and CDR2 FQGNSA. This CDR3 comprises 16 residues. V was pared by 4 bases and J by 2 bases, with 7 bases of the junction left unmatched.

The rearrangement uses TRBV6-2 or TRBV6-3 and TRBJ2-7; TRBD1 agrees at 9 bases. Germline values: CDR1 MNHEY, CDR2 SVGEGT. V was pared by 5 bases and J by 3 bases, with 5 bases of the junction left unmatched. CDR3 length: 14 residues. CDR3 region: CASSTRQGVYEQYF. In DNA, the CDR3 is TGTGCCAGCAGTACTCGACAGGGGGTCTACGAGCAGTACTTC.

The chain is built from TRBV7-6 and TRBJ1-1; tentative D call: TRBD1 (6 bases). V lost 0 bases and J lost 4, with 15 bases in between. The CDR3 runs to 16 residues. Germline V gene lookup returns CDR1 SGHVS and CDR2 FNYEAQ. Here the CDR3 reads CASSLAMGRGTTEAFF. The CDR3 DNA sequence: TGTGCCAGCAGCTTAGCTATGGGAAGGGGGACCACTGAAGCTTTCTTT. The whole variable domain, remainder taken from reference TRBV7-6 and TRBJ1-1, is GAGVSQSPRYKVTKRGQDVALRCDPISGHVSLYWYRQALGQGPEFLTYFNYEAQQDKSGLPNDRFSAERPEGSISTLTIQRTEQRDSAMYRCASSLAMGRGTTEAFFGQGTRLTVV.

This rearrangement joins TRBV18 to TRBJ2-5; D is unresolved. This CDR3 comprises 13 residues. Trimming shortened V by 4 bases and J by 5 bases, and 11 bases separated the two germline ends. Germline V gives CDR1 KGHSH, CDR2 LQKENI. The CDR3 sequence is CASSRSTLETQYF. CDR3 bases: TGTGCCAGCTCACGTTCTACCTTGGAGACCCAGTACTTC.

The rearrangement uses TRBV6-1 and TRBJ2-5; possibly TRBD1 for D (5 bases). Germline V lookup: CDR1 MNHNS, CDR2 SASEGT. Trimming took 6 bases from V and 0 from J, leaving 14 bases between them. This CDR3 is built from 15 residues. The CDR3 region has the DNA TGTGCCAGCAGCTCCCCCGGACACTACCAAGAGACCCAGTACTTC. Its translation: CASSSPGHYQETQYF.

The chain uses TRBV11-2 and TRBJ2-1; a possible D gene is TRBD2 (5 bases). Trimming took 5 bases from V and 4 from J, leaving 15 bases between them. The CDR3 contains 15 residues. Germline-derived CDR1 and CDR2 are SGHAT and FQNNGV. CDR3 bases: TGTGCCAGCAGCCAACGATCTACTAGTTACAATGAGCAGTTCTTC. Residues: CASSQRSTSYNEQFF.

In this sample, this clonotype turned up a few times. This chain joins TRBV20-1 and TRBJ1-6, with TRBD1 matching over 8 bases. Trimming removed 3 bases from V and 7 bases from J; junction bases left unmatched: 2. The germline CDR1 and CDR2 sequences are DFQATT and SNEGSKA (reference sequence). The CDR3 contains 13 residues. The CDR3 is CSARDRDNSPLHF. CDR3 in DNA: TGCAGTGCTAGGGACAGGGACAATTCACCCCTCCACTTT.

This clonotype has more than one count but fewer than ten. This CDR3 is CASSPKMGLVSNEQFF. CDR3 DNA: TGTGCCAGCAGCCCCAAGATGGGACTAGTTTCCAATGAGCAGTTCTTC. The chain combines TRBV14 with TRBJ2-1, with 8 bases that match TRBD2. The CDR3 has 16 residues. The V and J ends lost 4 bases and 6 bases, in that order; junction bases with no gene match: 11. In germline, CDR1 is SGHDN, CDR2 FVKESK.

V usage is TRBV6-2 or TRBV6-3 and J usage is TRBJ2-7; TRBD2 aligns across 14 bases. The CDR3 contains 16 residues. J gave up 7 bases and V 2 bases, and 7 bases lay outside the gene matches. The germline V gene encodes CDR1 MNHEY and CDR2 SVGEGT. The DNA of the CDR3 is TGTGCCAGCAGTTACACACAGGGACTAGCGGGAGAGGAGCAGTACTTC. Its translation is CASSYTQGLAGEEQYF.

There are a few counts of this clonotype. This CDR3 reads CASSVQRISVSGATLGEQFF. DNA for the CDR3: TGTGCCAGCAGTGTACAAAGAATTTCCGTGAGCGGAGCCACCCTCGGTGAGCAGTTCTTC. The chain carries TRBV6-1 and TRBJ2-1, with D possibly matching TRBD2 (5 bases). V gave up 4 bases and J gave up 9 bases, with 34 bases separating them. The CDR3 runs to 20 residues. Germline lookup yields CDR1 MNHNS and CDR2 SASEGT.

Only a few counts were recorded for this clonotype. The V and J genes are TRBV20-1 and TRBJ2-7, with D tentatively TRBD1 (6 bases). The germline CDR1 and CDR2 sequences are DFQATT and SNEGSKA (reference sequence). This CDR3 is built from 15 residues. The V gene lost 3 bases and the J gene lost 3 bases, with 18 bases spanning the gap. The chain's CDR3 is CSASKPGQGHYEQYF. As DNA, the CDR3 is TGCAGTGCTAGCAAACCGGGACAAGGACACTACGAGCAGTACTTC.

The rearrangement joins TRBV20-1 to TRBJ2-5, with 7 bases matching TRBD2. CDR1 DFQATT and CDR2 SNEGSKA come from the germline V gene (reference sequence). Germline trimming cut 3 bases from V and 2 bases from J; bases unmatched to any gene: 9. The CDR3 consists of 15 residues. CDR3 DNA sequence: TGCAGTGCTAGTGGGCTAGCGGAAAAGCAAGAGACCCAGTACTTC. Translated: CSASGLAEKQETQYF.

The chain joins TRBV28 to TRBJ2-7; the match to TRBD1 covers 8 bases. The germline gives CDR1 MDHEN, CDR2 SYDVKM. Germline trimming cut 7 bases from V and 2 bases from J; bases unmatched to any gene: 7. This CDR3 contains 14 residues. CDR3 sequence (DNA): TGTGCCAGCACAACAGGGGGGCCCCCCTACGAGCAGTACTTC. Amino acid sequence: CASTTGGPPYEQYF.

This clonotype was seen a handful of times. This chain's CDR3 is CASSQFPSGGSSEQFF. DNA for the CDR3: TGTGCCAGCAGCCAATTCCCGAGCGGGGGCTCCAGTGAGCAGTTCTTC. This chain uses TRBV3-1 with TRBJ2-1, with 8 bases aligning to TRBD2. The germline gives CDR1 LGHDT, CDR2 YNNKEL (reference sequence). The junction had 12 bases not matched to a gene; V was cut back by 2 bases and J by 9 bases. This CDR3 has 16 amino acids.

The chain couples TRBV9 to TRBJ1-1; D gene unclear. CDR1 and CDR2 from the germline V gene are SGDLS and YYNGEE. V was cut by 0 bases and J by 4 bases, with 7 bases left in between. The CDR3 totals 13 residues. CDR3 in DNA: TGTGCCAGCAGCGTAGCGTCGTCCACTGAAGCTTTCTTT. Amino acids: CASSVASSTEAFF.

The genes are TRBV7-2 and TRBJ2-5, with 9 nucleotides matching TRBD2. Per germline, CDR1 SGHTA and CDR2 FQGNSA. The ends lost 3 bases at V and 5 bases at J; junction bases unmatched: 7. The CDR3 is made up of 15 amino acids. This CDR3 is CASSFVAGDGETQYF. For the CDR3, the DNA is TGTGCCAGCAGCTTCGTAGCGGGAGACGGTGAGACCCAGTACTTC.

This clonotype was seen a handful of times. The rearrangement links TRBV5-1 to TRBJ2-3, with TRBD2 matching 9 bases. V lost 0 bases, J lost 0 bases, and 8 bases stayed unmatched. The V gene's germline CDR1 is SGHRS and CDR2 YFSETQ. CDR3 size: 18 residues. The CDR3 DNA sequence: TGCGCCAGCAGCTTGGGGCTAGCGGGGATCACTAGCACAGATACGCAGTATTTT. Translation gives CASSLGLAGITSTDTQYF. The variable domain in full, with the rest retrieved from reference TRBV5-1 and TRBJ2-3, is KAGVTQTPRYLIKTRGQQVTLSCSPISGHRSVSWYQQTPGQGLQFLFEYFSETQRNKGNFPGRFSGRQFSNSRSEMNVSTLELGDSALYLCASSLGLAGITSTDTQYFGPGTRLTVL.

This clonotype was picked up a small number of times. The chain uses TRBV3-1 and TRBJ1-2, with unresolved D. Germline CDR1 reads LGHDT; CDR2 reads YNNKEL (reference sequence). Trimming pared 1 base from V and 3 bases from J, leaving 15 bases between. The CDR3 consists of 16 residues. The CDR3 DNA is TGTGCCAGCAGCCAAGCTCGACGCCTCCGGGACTATGGCTACACCTTC. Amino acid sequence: CASSQARRLRDYGYTF. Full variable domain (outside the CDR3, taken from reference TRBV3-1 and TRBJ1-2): DTAVSQTPKYLVTQMGNDKSIKCEQNLGHDTMYWYKQDSKKFLKIMFSYNNKELIINETVPNRFSPKSPDKAHLNLHINSLELGDSAVYFCASSQARRLRDYGYTFGSGTRLTVV.

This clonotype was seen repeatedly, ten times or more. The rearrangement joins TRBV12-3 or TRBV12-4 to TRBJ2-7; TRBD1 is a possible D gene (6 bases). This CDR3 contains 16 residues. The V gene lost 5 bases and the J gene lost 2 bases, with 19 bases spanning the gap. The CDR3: CASSPRRSGTTYEQYF. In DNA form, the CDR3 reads TGTGCCAGCAGTCCTAGACGCTCCGGGACAACCTACGAGCAGTACTTC.

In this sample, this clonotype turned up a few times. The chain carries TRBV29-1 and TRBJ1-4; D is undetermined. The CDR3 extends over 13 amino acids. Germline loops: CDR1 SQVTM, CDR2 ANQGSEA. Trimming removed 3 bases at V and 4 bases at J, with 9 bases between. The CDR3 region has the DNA TGCAGCGTTGAGGACGGCTATAATGAAAAACTGTTTTTT. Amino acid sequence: CSVEDGYNEKLFF.

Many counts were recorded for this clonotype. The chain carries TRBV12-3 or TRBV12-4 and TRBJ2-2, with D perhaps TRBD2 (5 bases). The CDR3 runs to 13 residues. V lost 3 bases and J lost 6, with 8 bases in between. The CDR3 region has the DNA TGTGCCAGCAGTTTCCGGCGGGCCGGGGAGCTGTTTTTT. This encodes CASSFRRAGELFF.